The 5 T cell receptor beta chains below all came from one sample that was sequenced in a study of T-cell reconstitution after alpha-beta-depleted transplantation in children listed by TCRdb under 2016. The method behind the library was PCR. Reads for this sample came from an Illumina HiSeq 2500. Molecular barcoding was employed in the preparation of TCR libraries, with unique molecular identifiers being used to normalize TCRbeta repertoire quantification. The public reads were reanalyzed by TCRdb: fastp trimming at Q25, MiXCR alignment, in-frame beta chains only. Records with the same CDR3 protein are collapsed into one entry carrying the most frequent genes and DNA. This sample is represented by some 500,000 distinct CDR3 sequences; 32% of them were singletons. Together, the top ten hold under 3% of the sample. Sequences were derived from PBMCs from the stem cell graft donor, sampled from the stem cell graft. The receptors here all came from a human donor who donated a stem cell graft to a child with aplastic anemia.

V and J are TRBV15 and TRBJ2-1; no reliable D call. The CDR3 runs to 15 residues. The germline gives CDR1 LNHNV, CDR2 YYDKDF (reference sequence). Trimming took 0 bases from V and 0 from J, leaving 6 bases between them. CDR3 coding DNA: TGTGCCACCAGCAGAGACCTGGGCTCCTACAATGAGCAGTTCTTC. Protein product: CATSRDLGSYNEQFF. The full variable domain, with the rest looked up from reference TRBV15 and TRBJ2-1, is DAMVIQNPRYQVTQFGKPVTLSCSQTLNHNVMYWYQQKSSQAPKLLFHYYDKDFNNEADTPDNFQSRRPNTSFCFLDIRSPGLGDTAMYLCATSRDLGSYNEQFFGPGTRLTVL.

This clonotype was observed a handful of times. The chain carries TRBV12-3 or TRBV12-4 and TRBJ2-7, with 12 bases identical to TRBD1. The CDR3 loop spans 13 amino acids. V was pared by 6 bases and J by 4 bases, with 1 base of the junction left unmatched. The DNA of the CDR3 is TGTGCCAGCAGGGGACAGGGGGCTTACGAGCAGTACTTC. Translated, it gives CASRGQGAYEQYF.

The rearrangement joins TRBV12-3 or TRBV12-4 to TRBJ1-4; unclear D gene. The CDR3 totals 13 residues. The V end was cut by 1 base, the J end by 7 bases, with 7 bases between. The CDR3 DNA sequence: TGTGCCAGCAGTTTAGGAGTAGGTGAAAAACTGTTTTTT. Translating it yields CASSLGVGEKLFF.

This clonotype has a handful of counts. The rearrangement joins TRBV7-2 to TRBJ1-1, with D unresolved. V was cut by 1 base and J by 2 bases, with 11 bases left in between. CDR3 length: 15 amino acids. Germline lookup yields CDR1 SGHTA and CDR2 FQGNSA. The CDR3 region is CASSLVSGGNTEAFF. In nucleotides, the CDR3 is TGTGCCAGCAGCTTAGTAAGCGGCGGCAACACTGAAGCTTTCTTT.

V usage is TRBV11-2 and J usage is TRBJ2-3, with 9 bases lining up with TRBD2. J was trimmed by 6 bases and V by 5 bases; bases with no gene match: 12. In germline, CDR1 is SGHAT, CDR2 FQNNGV. CDR3 length: 16 residues. Here the CDR3 DNA reads TGTGCCAGCAGCCCCCGGATAGCGGGAGAAGCGGATACGCAGTATTTT. Translated, it gives CASSPRIAGEADTQYF.